This TCR beta chain was identified in a study of cytomegalovirus exposure and HLA in healthy donors. Primers for the PCR totalled 60 Vbeta and 13 Jbeta. Assay: immunoSEQ multiplex PCR; the TCRdb copy retains only in-frame clones and omits some. This sample carries about 180,000 clones, 82% of them seen once, and the ten largest clones take 1.5%. V shed 5 bases, J shed 8 bases, and the junction held 5 bases outside the gene matches. Germline CDR1 is SGDLS and CDR2 is YYNGEE. This CDR3 spans 14 amino acids. Sequences were obtained from PBMCs. The TCR sequence derives from a man in his forties in good health and CMV-seronegative. V and J are TRBV9 and TRBJ2-1, with TRBD1 matching 12 bases. CDR3 in amino acids: CASRGDRGLDEQFF. As DNA, the CDR3 is TGTGCCAGCAGGGGGGACAGGGGGCTTGATGAGCAGTTCTTC.